The clone carrying this T cell receptor (beta chain) has just a few counts. The V and J ends lost 1 base and 7 bases, in that order; junction bases with no gene match: 15. Germline V lookup: CDR1 LGHNA, CDR2 YSLEER. The CDR3 has 17 amino acids. A second PCR of roughly 7 to 11 cycles used a sample-barcoded 5' primer and a J-beta primer mix. TCRdb re-called the 5' RACE reads with MiXCR, one entry per CDR3 protein. Of just over 800,000 distinct CDR3 sequences in the sample, around two thirds were seen once. The source of the sample is a study of blood T cells in healthy people across ages. The receptor comes from a man aged 30 to 39 in good health. Sequences were obtained from blood. The V and J genes are TRBV4-3 and TRBJ1-2, with 7 positions matching TRBD1. CDR3 sequence reads: CASSQAPRQGGGGGYTF. CDR3 DNA sequence: TGCGCCAGCAGCCAAGCCCCACGACAGGGTGGGGGAGGTGGCTACACCTTC.